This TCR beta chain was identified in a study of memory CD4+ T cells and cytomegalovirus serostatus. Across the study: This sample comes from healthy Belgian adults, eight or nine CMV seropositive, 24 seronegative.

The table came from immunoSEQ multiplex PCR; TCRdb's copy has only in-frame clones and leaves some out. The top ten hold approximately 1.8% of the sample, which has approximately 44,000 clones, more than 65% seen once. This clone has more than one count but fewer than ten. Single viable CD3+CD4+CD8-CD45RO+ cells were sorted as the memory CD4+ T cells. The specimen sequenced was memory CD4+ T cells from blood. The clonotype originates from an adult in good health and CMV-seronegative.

CDR3 sequence reads: CASSLTLDIYEQYF. As DNA, the CDR3 is TGCGCCAGCAGCTTGACTCTTGACATCTACGAGCAGTACTTC. The rearrangement uses TRBV5-1 and TRBJ2-7; D is unclear. Germline CDR1 and CDR2: SGHRS and YFSETQ. The CDR3 runs 14 residues. Trimming took 1 base from V and 3 from J, leaving 11 bases between them.